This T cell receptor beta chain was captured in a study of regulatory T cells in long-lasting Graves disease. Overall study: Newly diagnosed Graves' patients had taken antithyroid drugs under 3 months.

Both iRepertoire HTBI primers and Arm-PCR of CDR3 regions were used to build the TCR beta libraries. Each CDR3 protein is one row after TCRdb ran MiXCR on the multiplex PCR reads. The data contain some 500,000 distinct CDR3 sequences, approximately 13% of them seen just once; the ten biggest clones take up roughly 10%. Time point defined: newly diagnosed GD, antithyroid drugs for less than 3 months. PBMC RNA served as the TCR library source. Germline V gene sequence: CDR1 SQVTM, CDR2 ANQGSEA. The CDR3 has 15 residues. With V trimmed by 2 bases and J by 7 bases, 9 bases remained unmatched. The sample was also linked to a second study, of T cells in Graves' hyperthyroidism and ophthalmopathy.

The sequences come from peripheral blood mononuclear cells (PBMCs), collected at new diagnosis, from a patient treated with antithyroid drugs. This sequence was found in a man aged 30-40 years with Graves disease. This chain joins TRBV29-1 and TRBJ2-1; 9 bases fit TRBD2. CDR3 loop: CSVEISGSVRNEQFF. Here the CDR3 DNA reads TGCAGCGTTGAAATTAGCGGGAGTGTCAGAAATGAGCAGTTCTTC.